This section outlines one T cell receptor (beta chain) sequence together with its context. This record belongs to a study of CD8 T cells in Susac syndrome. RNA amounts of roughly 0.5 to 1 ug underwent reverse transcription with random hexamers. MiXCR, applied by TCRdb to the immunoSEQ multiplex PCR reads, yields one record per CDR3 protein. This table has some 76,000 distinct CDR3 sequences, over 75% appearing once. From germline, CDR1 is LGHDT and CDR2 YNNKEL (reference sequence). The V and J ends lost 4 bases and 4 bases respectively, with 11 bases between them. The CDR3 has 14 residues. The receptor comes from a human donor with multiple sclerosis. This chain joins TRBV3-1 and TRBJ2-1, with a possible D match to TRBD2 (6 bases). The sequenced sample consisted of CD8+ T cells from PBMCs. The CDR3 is CASSLRRGYNEQFF. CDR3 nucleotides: TGTGCCAGCAGCCTAAGGCGGGGATACAATGAGCAGTTCTTC.